This TCR beta chain was recorded in a study of shared clonotypes between healthy human individuals. Authors' data handling: ImmunoSEQ junction-only sequences lacked quality scores, so their filtering differed. Clones were read by immunoSEQ multiplex PCR, and TCRdb kept only the in-frame ones, dropping some. From that table come the V and J calls and clone size; the DNA was used to work out D and trimming. The sample has 2 million to 2.5 million clones; 85% to 95% are singletons. Per the germline V gene, CDR1 is MNHEY and CDR2 is SMNVEV (reference sequence). Between the trimmed V and J ends, which lost 6 bases and 4 bases, there was a span of 12 bases. There are 13 residues in the CDR3.

This chain uses TRBV27 with TRBJ1-1; D is perhaps TRBD1 (5 bases). This sequence originates from a young man in good health. What was sequenced was naive CD4+ T cells sorted from blood. The subset was: CD45RA+ positively selected. The CDR3 nucleotides read TGTGCCAGCAGGAGGGGCGAGACCACTGAAGCTTTCTTT. As protein: CASRRGETTEAFF.